This passage covers 13 T cell receptor beta chains from one sample sequenced in a study of OX40 agonist ivuxolimab in advanced cancers. Repertoires were generated with immunoSEQ multiplex PCR, while TCRdb's copy carries only in-frame clones and drops some. The data contain tens of thousands of clones, around four fifths of them seen just once; the ten biggest clones take up 0.4% to 0.45%. This specimen consisted of CD4+ or CD8+ T cells sorted from blood, obtained in a trial of the OX40 agonist ivuxolimab. The receptors shown here come from an adult with an advanced solid tumor such as melanoma, head and neck, liver or kidney cancer.

This CDR3 reads CASSSRLGTPRDEQFF. The CDR3 coding sequence is TGTGCCAGCAGCTCCCGCCTAGGAACCCCACGGGATGAGCAGTTCTTC. The chain carries TRBV7-7 and TRBJ2-1, with D hard to call. V dropped 4 bases and J dropped 8 bases, with 21 bases sitting between them. The CDR3 loop spans 16 amino acids. CDR1 and CDR2 (germline): SSHAT, FNYEAQ (reference sequence).

The table lists this clone with a count of one. J is TRBJ2-7 and V is TRBV10-1; TRBD1 matches at 8 bases. Germline values: CDR1 WNHNN, CDR2 SYGVQD (reference sequence). The CDR3 extends over 18 amino acids. The J segment lost 2 bases and the V segment lost 6 bases, leaving 18 bases of the junction unmatched. DNA of the CDR3: TGCGCCAGCAGGGTACCCCCCCTTAAGACAGGGGCCACCTACGAGCAGTACGTC. Translating gives CASRVPPLKTGATYEQYV.

The chain uses TRBV7-8 and TRBJ2-2; TRBD1 matches 9 bases. This CDR3 region has 16 residues. The V gene's germline CDR1 is SGHVS and CDR2 FQNEAQ. V lost 4 bases and J lost 5; bases outside the gene matches: 8. The CDR3: CASSSVGQGSTGELFF. In DNA, the CDR3 is TGTGCCAGCAGCTCCGTGGGACAGGGAAGTACCGGGGAGCTGTTTTTT. The whole variable domain, remainder taken from reference TRBV7-8 and TRBJ2-2, is GAGVSQSPRYKVAKRGQDVALRCDPISGHVSLFWYQQALGQGPEFLTYFQNEAQLDKSGLPSDRFFAERPEGSVSTLKIQRTQQEDSAVYLCASSSVGQGSTGELFFGEGSRLTVL.

This clone was detected only a few times. The gene calls are TRBV7-9 and TRBJ2-5; TRBD2 matches at 11 bases. Trimming cost V 4 bases and J 6 bases; bases outside gene matches: 10. The CDR3 extends over 16 amino acids. Germline-derived CDR1 and CDR2 are SEHNR and FQNEAQ (reference sequence). CDR3 sequence: CASSSGTSGGGKTQYF. As DNA, the CDR3 is TGTGCCAGCAGCTCCGGAACTAGCGGGGGCGGGAAGACCCAGTACTTC.

J is TRBJ2-2 and V is TRBV7-9; 7 nucleotides match TRBD1. Germline loops: CDR1 SEHNR, CDR2 FQNEAQ (reference sequence). J gave up 0 bases and V 5 bases, and 6 bases lay outside the gene matches. The CDR3 has 16 residues. The CDR3, as DNA: TGTGCCAGCAGCACCACAGGGGCCCCGAACACCGGGGAGCTGTTTTTT. It encodes CASSTTGAPNTGELFF.

The V and J genes are TRBV5-1 and TRBJ1-4; TRBD1 agrees at 7 bases. Trimming took 4 bases from V and 8 from J; bases not matched to a gene: 17. The CDR3 runs 17 residues. Germline values: CDR1 SGHRS, CDR2 YFSETQ. CDR3 protein: CASSAPTGSPFEEKLFF. The CDR3, as DNA: TGCGCCAGCAGCGCGCCGACAGGGAGCCCTTTTGAAGAAAAACTGTTTTTT.

This chain links TRBV7-2 with TRBJ2-1; 9 bases are shared with TRBD2. Germline trimming cut 8 bases from V and 9 bases from J; bases unmatched to any gene: 8. The CDR3 has 13 amino acids. Germline V gene sequence: CDR1 SGHTA, CDR2 FQGNSA. The CDR3 DNA is TGTGCCAGCCGGCGGGGGGGTTCTTTTGAGCAGTTCTTC. It codes for CASRRGGSFEQFF.

The chain recombines TRBV5-1 with TRBJ2-3; 8 nucleotides line up with TRBD2. Trimming at V came to 4 bases and at J to 0 bases, leaving 7 bases not matched to a gene. The germline CDR1 and CDR2 sequences are SGHRS and YFSETQ. CDR3 length: 16 residues. The CDR3 loop reads CASSSIAGSSTDTQYF. CDR3 DNA sequence: TGCGCCAGCAGCAGCATAGCGGGGTCTAGCACAGATACGCAGTATTTT.

The genes are TRBV18 and TRBJ1-1; D is perhaps TRBD1 (6 bases). This CDR3 region has 14 residues. V shed 2 bases and J shed 1 base, with 8 bases lying between them. Germline V gene lookup returns CDR1 KGHSH and CDR2 LQKENI. The CDR3 nucleotides are TGTGCCAGCTCACCAAGGACAGCGAACACTGAAGCTTTCTTT. As protein: CASSPRTANTEAFF.

V gene TRBV7-9 combines with J gene TRBJ1-1; D is possibly TRBD1 (5 bases). CDR1 and CDR2 (germline): SEHNR, FQNEAQ (reference sequence). V was trimmed by 5 bases and J by 3 bases, leaving 25 bases between them. The CDR3 is 18 amino acids. CDR3 protein: CASSLEAGGLGIYTEAFF. The CDR3 nucleotides read TGTGCCAGCAGCCTCGAAGCGGGGGGGTTGGGCATTTACACTGAAGCTTTCTTT. The whole variable domain, remainder taken from reference TRBV7-9 and TRBJ1-1, is DTGVSQNPRHKITKRGQNVTFRCDPISEHNRLYWYRQTLGQGPEFLTYFQNEAQLEKSRLLSDRFSAERPKGSFSTLEIQRTEQGDSAMYLCASSLEAGGLGIYTEAFFGQGTRLTVV.

The chain carries TRBV6-1 and TRBJ1-2, with 7 bases that match TRBD1. J gave up 8 bases and V 1 base, and 10 bases lay outside the gene matches. Germline V gene data show CDR1 as MNHNS and CDR2 as SASEGT. The CDR3 contains 15 residues. This CDR3 is CASSEELDRVWGYTF. The DNA for the CDR3 is TGTGCCAGCAGTGAAGAACTAGACAGGGTTTGGGGCTACACCTTC.

The chain uses TRBV6-5 and TRBJ2-5, with D perhaps TRBD2 (6 bases). The V and J ends lost 4 bases and 5 bases respectively, with 14 bases between them. Looked up from germline, CDR1 is MNHEY and CDR2 is SVGAGI. The CDR3 is 14 amino acids. This CDR3 reads CASSSNIGGETQYF. CDR3 nucleotide sequence: TGTGCCAGCAGTTCGAACATAGGAGGGGAGACCCAGTACTTC.

On this clone: In the same sample, other DNA sequences code for this CDR3. The chain carries TRBV20-1 and TRBJ2-5, with no clear D. The V and J ends lost 5 bases and 3 bases respectively, with 7 bases between them. The CDR3 extends over 11 amino acids. CDR1 and CDR2 from the germline V gene are DFQATT and SNEGSKA (reference sequence). The chain's CDR3 is CSAHREETQYF. For the CDR3, the DNA is TGCAGTGCTCATAGGGAAGAGACCCAGTACTTC.